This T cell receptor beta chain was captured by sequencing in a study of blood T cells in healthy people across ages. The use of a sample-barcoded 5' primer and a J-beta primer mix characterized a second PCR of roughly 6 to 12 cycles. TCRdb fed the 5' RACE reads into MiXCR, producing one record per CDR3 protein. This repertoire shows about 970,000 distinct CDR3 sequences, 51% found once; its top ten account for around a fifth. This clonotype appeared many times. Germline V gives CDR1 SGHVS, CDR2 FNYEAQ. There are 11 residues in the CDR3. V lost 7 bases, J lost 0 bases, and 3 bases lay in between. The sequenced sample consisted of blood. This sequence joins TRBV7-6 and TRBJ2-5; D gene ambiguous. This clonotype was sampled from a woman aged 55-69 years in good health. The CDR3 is CASTYQETQYF. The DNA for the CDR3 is TGTGCCAGCACCTACCAAGAGACCCAGTACTTC.